This is a list of T cell receptor beta chains from one sample in a study of blood T cell repertoires in COVID-19. TCRdb keeps only in-frame clones here, not all; method: immunoSEQ multiplex PCR. This table holds roughly 53,000 clones, approximately 80% found once. Sequencing input: peripheral blood. The receptors originated from a man aged 45 to 65 with acute or convalescent COVID-19. CDR3s include the opening cysteine and the closing phenylalanine or tryptophan. The D gene is left open where the match is weak. Size is stated for part of the rows, as once, few or many counts, or as a class when the clone is expanded.

TRBD1	TRBV4-1	TRBJ1-1	NA	TGCGCCAGCAGCCAAAACGAACAGACAGGGGTTAACACTGAAGCTTTCTTT	CASSQNEQTGVNTEAFF
TRBD2	TRBV27	TRBJ2-1	NA	TGTGCCAGCGGATTAGCGGGTCTATCTACCGATGAGCAGTTCTTC	CASGLAGLSTDEQFF
NA	TRBV6-5	TRBJ1-4	NA	TGTGCCAGCAGGGACAGAGGTGAAAAACTGTTTTTT	CASRDRGEKLFF
NA	TRBV4-1	TRBJ2-1	NA	TGCGCCAGCAGCCAAGAGAAGCGGGCCTACAATGAGCAGTTCTTC	CASSQEKRAYNEQFF
TRBD1	TRBV2	TRBJ1-5	few	TGTGCCAGCCGAAACTCCCGGACAGGGGGACAGCCCCAGCATTTT	CASRNSRTGGQPQHF
TRBD1	TRBV29-1	TRBJ1-1	once	TGCAGCGTTGAGGGGACAGGGGGCACTGAAGCTTTCTTT	CSVEGTGGTEAFF
NA	TRBV5-1	TRBJ2-2	NA	TGCGCCAGCAGCTCAGACATAAGTTTGGGCACCGGGGAGCTGTTTTTT	CASSSDISLGTGELFF
NA	TRBV6-4	TRBJ2-7	NA	TGTGCCAGCAGTCAGGACTACGAGCAGTACTTC	CASSQDYEQYF
TRBD1	TRBV4-1	TRBJ1-2	NA	TGCGCCAGCAGCCCACTAACAGGGGACTATGGCTACACCTTC	CASSPLTGDYGYTF
NA	TRBV6-5	TRBJ2-3	NA	TGTGCCAGCCGGAGGGCAGATACGCAGTATTTT	CASRRADTQYF
NA	TRBV3-1/TRBV3-2	TRBJ1-2	NA	TGTGCCAGCAGCCAAGATTCCGGGGCTAACTATGGCTACACCTTC	CASSQDSGANYGYTF